This T cell receptor (beta chain) derives from a study of T cell changes during pregnancy in multiple sclerosis. Per germline, CDR1 MNHEY and CDR2 SVGAGI. V lost 0 bases and J lost 3, with 3 bases in between. The CDR3 contains 13 residues. Assay used: immunoSEQ multiplex PCR; TCRdb lists only in-frame clones, some missing. The sample gives some 90,000 clones, around 92% of which show up once; 1.5% to 2% is in the top ten. This clone was picked up one time. In the same sample, other DNA sequences code for this CDR3. The clonotype comes from a female donor in good health, enrolled as a control in a pregnancy study. The sample in question was peripheral blood, obtained after pregnancy. The chain recombines TRBV6-5 with TRBJ1-5; D gene unclear. CDR3 amino acids: CASSYSANQPQHF. The CDR3, as DNA: TGTGCCAGCAGTTACTCGGCCAATCAGCCCCAGCATTTT.